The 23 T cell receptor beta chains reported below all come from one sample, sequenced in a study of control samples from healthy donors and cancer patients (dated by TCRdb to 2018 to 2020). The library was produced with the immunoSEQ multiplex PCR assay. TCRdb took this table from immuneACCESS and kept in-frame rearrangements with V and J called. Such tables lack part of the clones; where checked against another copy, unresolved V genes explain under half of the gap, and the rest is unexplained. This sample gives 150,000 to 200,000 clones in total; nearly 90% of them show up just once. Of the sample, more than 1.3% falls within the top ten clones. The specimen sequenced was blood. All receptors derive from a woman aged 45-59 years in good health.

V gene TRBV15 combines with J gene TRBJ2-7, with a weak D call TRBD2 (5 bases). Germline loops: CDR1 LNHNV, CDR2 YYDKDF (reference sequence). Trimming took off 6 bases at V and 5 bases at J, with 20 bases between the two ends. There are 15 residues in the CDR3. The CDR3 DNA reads TGTGCCACCAGAGACCCTAAGAGGGCGTCAGACGAGCAGTACTTC. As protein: CATRDPKRASDEQYF. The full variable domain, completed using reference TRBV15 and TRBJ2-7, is DAMVIQNPRYQVTQFGKPVTLSCSQTLNHNVMYWYQQKSSQAPKLLFHYYDKDFNNEADTPDNFQSRRPNTSFCFLDIRSPGLGDTAMYLCATRDPKRASDEQYFGPGTRLTVT.

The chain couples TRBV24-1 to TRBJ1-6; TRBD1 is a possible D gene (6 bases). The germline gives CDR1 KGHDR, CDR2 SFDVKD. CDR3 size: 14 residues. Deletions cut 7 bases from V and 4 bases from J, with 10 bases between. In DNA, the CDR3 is TGTGCCACCAGCAGGGGTGTTTATAATTCACCCCTCCACTTT. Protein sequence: CATSRGVYNSPLHF.

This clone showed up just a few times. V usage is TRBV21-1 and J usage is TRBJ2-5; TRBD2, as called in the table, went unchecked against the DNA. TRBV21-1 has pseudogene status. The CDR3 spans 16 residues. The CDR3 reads CASSPPPNASWETQYF. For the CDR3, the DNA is TGTGCCAGCAGCCCACCTCCTAATGCTAGTTGGGAGACCCAGTACTTC.

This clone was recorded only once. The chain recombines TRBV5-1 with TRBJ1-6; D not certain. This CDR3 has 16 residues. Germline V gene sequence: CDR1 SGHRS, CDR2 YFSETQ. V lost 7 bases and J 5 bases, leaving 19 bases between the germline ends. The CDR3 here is CASGPGLTSNNSPLHF. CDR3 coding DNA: TGCGCCAGCGGGCCAGGTTTGACATCGAATAATTCACCCCTCCACTTT.

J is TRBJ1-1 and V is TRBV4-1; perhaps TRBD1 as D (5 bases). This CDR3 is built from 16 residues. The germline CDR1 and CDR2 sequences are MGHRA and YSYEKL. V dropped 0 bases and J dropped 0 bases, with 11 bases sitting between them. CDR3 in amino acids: CASSQDVPGLNTEAFF. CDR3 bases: TGCGCCAGCAGCCAAGATGTCCCAGGGCTGAACACTGAAGCTTTCTTT.

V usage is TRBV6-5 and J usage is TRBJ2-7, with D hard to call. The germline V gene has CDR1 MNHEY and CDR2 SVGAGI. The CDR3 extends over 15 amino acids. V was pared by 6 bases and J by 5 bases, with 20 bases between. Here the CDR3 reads CASRNPLGLVNEQYF. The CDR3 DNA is TGTGCCAGCAGGAACCCCCTAGGTCTAGTCAACGAGCAGTACTTC.

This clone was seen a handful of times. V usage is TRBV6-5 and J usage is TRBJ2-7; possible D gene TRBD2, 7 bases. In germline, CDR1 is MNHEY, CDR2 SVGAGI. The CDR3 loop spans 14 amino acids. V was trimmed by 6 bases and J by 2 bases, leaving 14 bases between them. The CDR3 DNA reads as TGTGCCAGCAGACGCCGCGGGGGCACCTACGAGCAGTACTTC. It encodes CASRRRGGTYEQYF.

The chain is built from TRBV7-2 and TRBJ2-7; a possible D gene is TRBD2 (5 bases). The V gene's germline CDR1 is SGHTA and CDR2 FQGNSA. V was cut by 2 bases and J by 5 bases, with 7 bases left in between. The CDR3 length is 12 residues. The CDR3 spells CASSLYGDEQYF. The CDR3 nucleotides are TGTGCCAGCAGCTTATACGGGGACGAGCAGTACTTC.

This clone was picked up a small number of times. The CDR3 DNA reads TGCAGCGGGTGGGGAATGAACACTGAAGCTTTCTTT. Translation: CSGWGMNTEAFF. V is TRBV29-1 and J is TRBJ1-1, with unresolved D. The CDR3 is 12 amino acids. Germline CDR1 is SQVTM and CDR2 is ANQGSEA. V shed 7 bases and J shed 0 bases, with 9 bases lying between them.

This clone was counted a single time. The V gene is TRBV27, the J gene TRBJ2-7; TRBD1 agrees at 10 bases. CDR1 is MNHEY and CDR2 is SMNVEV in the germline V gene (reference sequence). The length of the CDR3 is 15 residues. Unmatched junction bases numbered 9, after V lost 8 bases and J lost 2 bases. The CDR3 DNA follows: TGTGCCAGCCGCTTAACCGGGACAGGGGCCTACGAGCAGTACTTC. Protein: CASRLTGTGAYEQYF.

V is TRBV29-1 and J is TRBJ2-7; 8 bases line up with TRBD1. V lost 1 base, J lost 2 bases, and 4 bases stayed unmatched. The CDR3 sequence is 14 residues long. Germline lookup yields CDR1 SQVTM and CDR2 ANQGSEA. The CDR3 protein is CSVEGTGSAYEQYF. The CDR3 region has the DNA TGCAGCGTTGAAGGGACAGGGTCGGCCTACGAGCAGTACTTC.

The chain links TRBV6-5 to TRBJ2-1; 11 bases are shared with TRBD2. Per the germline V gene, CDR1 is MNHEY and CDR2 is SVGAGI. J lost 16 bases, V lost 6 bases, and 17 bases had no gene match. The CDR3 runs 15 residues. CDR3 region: CASRNTLTTSGGTFF. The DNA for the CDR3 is TGTGCCAGCAGAAATACTCTAACCACTAGCGGGGGCACCTTCTTC.

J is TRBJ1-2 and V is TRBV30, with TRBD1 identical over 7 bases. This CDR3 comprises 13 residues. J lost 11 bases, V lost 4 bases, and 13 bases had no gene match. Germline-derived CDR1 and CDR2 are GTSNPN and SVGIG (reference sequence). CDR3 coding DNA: TGTGCCTGGATGCGGCGCCAGGGGGGCAGTTACACCTTC. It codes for CAWMRRQGGSYTF. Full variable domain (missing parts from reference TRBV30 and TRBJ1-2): SQTIHQWPATLVQPVGSPLSLECTVEGTSNPNLYWYRQAAGRGLQLLFYSVGIGQISSEVPQNLSASRPQDRQFILSSKKLLLSDSGFYLCAWMRRQGGSYTFGSGTRLTVV.

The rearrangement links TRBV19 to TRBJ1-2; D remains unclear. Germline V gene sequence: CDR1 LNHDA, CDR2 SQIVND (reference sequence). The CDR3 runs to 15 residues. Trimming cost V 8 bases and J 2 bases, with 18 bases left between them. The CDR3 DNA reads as TGTGCCAGTTCATACACACTTCGAGGGAACTATGGCTACACCTTC. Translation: CASSYTLRGNYGYTF.

The CDR3 DNA reads TGTGCCTGGAGTGTAGGGGATACGCAGTATTTT. It yields the protein CAWSVGDTQYF. The chain combines TRBV30 with TRBJ2-3; D unresolved. The germline gives CDR1 GTSNPN, CDR2 SVGIG (reference sequence). V lost 0 bases, J lost 6 bases, and 4 bases lay in between. The CDR3 extends over 11 amino acids.

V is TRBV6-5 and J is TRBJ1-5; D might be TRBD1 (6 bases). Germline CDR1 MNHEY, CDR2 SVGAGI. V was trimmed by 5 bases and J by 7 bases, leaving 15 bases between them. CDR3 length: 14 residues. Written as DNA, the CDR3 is TGTGCCAGCAGTCAGCAGGGGTTCTCACAGCCCCAGCATTTT. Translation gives CASSQQGFSQPQHF.

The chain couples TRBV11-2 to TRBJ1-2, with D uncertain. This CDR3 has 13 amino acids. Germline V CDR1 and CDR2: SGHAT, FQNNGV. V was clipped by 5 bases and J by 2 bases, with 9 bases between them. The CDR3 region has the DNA TGTGCCAGCAGCAAGACTGAAAACTATGGCTACACCTTC. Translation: CASSKTENYGYTF.

DNA of the CDR3: TGTGCCAGTAGTATAGTGAAAGAGACCGGGGAGCTGTTTTTT. This sequence encodes CASSIVKETGELFF. The chain is built from TRBV19 and TRBJ2-2; D remains ambiguous. This CDR3 has 14 residues. V lost 1 base and J 5 bases, leaving 8 bases between the germline ends. CDR1 is LNHDA and CDR2 is SQIVND in the germline V gene (reference sequence).

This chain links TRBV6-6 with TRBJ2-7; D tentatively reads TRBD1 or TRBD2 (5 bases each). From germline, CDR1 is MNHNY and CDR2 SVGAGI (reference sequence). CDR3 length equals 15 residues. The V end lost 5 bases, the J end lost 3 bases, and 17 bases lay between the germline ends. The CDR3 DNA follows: TGTGCCAGCAGTCGAGACCGGGGCCTGGGCTACGAGCAGTACTTC. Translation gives CASSRDRGLGYEQYF.

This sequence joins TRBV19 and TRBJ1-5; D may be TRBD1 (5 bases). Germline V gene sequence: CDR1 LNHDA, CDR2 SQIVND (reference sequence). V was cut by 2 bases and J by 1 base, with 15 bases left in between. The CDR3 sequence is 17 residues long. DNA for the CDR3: TGTGCCAGTAGTATAACCCCAGGGAAGTCGAGCAATCAGCCCCAGCATTTT. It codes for CASSITPGKSSNQPQHF.

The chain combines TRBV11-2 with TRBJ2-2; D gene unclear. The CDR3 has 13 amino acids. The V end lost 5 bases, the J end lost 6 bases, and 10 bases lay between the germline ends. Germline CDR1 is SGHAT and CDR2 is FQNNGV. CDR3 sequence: CASSERLAGELFF. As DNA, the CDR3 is TGTGCCAGCAGCGAGCGTTTAGCCGGGGAGCTGTTTTTT.

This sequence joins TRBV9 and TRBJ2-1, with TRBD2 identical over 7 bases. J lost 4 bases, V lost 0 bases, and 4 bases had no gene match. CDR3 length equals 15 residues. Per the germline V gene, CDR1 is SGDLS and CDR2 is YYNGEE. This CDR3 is CASSVEGGGYNEQFF. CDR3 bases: TGTGCCAGCAGCGTAGAAGGCGGGGGTTACAATGAGCAGTTCTTC.

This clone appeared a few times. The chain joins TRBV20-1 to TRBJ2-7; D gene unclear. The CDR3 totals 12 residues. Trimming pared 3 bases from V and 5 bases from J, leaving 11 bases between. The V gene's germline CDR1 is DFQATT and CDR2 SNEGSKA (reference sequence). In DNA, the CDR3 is TGCAGTGCTAGTCGTGGTGGGGACGAGCAGTACTTC. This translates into CSASRGGDEQYF.